The present TCR beta chain was sequenced within a study of beta chain features in type 1 diabetes. The study reverse transcribed the entire isolated RNA, so it sequenced expressed TCRB transcripts. Roughly 3.6 million reads on average were seen across naive, central memory and regulatory T cell samples. Sequencing was performed with immunoSEQ multiplex PCR; in TCRdb, only in-frame clones are kept and a portion is missing. The sample includes 300,000 to 450,000 clones, about 12% of them seen just once. Donors underwent one heparinised blood draw, around 100 mL on average. Sorted populations all exceeded 95% purity. The sample holds a few counts of this clone. Its target is not known. Notes on the study in general: TCRB CDR3 length was moderately but significantly reduced in all four CD4+ subsets of Type 1 diabetes patients. The VDJ junctions of type 1 diabetes patients carried fewer insertions and more deletions.

CDR1 and CDR2 (germline): SGHNT, YYREEE (reference sequence). The CDR3 loop spans 16 amino acids. The trim removed 4 bases at V and 1 base at J, leaving 9 bases unmatched. The specimen was naive CD4+ T cells from blood. This receptor was taken from a woman in her late teens or twenties with type 1 diabetes. This chain uses TRBV5-4 with TRBJ2-7; the match to TRBD1 covers 9 bases. CDR3 sequence (DNA): TGTGCCAGCAGCCGCATACGGGGACAGGGATCCTACGAGCAGTACTTC. Amino acids: CASSRIRGQGSYEQYF. Full variable domain (remainder filled in from reference TRBV5-4 and TRBJ2-7): ETGVTQSPTHLIKTRGQQVTLRCSSQSGHNTVSWYQQALGQGPQFIFQYYREEENGRGNFPPRFSGLQFPNYSSELNVNALELDDSALYLCASSRIRGQGSYEQYFGPGTRLTVT.